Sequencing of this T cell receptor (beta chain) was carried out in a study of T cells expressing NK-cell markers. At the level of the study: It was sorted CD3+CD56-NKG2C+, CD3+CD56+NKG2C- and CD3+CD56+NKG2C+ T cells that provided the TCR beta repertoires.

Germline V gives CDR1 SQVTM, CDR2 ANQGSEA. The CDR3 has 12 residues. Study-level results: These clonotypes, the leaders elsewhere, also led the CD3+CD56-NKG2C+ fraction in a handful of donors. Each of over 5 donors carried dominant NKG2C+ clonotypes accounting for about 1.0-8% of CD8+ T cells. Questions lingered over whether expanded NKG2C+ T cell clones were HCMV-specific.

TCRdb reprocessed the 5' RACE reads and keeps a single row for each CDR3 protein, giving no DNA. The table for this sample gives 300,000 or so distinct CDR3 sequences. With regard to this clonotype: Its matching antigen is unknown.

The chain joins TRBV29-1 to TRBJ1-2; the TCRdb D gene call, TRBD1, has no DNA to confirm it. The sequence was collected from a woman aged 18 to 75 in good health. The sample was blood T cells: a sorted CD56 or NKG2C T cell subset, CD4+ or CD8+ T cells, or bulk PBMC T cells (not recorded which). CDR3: CSATTGSYGYTF.